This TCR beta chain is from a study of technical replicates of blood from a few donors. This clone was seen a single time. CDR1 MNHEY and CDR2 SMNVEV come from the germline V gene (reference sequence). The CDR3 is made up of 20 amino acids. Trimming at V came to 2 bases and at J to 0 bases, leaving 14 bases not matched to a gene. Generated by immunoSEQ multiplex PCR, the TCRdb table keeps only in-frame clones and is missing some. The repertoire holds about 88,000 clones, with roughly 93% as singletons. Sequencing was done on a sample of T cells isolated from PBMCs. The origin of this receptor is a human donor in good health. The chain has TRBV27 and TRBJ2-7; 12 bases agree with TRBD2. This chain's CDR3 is CASSLRALTSGRLLSYEQYF. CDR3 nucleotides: TGTGCCAGCAGTTTAAGGGCTCTGACTAGCGGGAGACTCCTCTCCTACGAGCAGTACTTC.